This TCR beta chain was recovered during a study of blood T cell repertoires in COVID-19. Study-level information: PBMCs, B-cell-depleted T cells, or T cells provided the cDNA or gDNA that made up the material.

The CDR3 has 12 residues. The germline gives CDR1 WNHNN, CDR2 SYGVQD (reference sequence). V was cut by 5 bases and J by 0 bases, with 5 bases left in between. Assay: immunoSEQ multiplex PCR; the TCRdb copy retains only in-frame clones and omits some. The repertoire has several thousand clones, around 83% of them found once; the top ten carry about 8.2%. This clone was seen a single time. The receptor comes from a human donor with active COVID-19. The donor label of this sample is uncertain. This sequence joins TRBV10-1 and TRBJ2-7; unclear D gene. Sequencing was performed on peripheral blood. CDR3 loop: CASSPGSYEQYF. The DNA for the CDR3 is TGCGCCAGCAGTCCAGGCTCCTACGAGCAGTACTTC.